The 31 T cell receptor beta chains listed next were all sequenced from one sample in a study of T cells after yellow fever vaccination. TCRdb passed the 5' RACE reads through MiXCR, listing each CDR3 protein once. In the table there are 100,000 to 150,000 distinct CDR3 sequences, 12% to 15% of which are singletons. Here the sequenced sample was CD8+ T cells sorted from PBMCs, taken 5 days after the yellow fever booster vaccination. These receptors originate from a man between 18 and 35 years old who received the YFV17D yellow fever vaccine.

This rearrangement joins TRBV21-1 to TRBJ2-7; the tabulated D call, TRBD1, remains unverified against the DNA. TRBV21-1 is classified as a pseudogene. The CDR3 contains 15 residues. CDR3 residues: CASSTAGGHYYEQYV. The CDR3 DNA sequence: TGTGCCAGCAGTACCGCGGGGGGACACTATTACGAGCAGTACGTC.

This clonotype has a handful of counts. V and J are TRBV4-1 and TRBJ2-7; TRBD2 is a possible D gene (6 bases). This CDR3 contains 15 residues. V shed 1 base and J shed 1 base, with 11 bases lying between them. Germline CDR1 MGHRA, CDR2 YSYEKL. CDR3 residues: CASSQGGGVSYEQYV. The CDR3 nucleotides are TGCGCCAGCAGCCAAGGAGGCGGGGTGTCCTACGAGCAGTACGTC.

This clonotype has at least ten counts. The rearrangement uses TRBV20-1 and TRBJ2-1, with a tentative D call TRBD2 (6 bases). V was trimmed by 6 bases and J by 7 bases, leaving 19 bases between them. CDR3 length equals 14 residues. Germline CDR1 reads DFQATT; CDR2 reads SNEGSKA (reference sequence). CDR3 in amino acids: CSASKSQEGNEQFF. In DNA, the CDR3 is TGCAGTGCCTCCAAATCACAGGAGGGGAATGAGCAGTTCTTC.

V gene TRBV18 combines with J gene TRBJ2-7; 9 nucleotides agree with TRBD1. V dropped 5 bases and J dropped 3; count of bases not matched to a gene: 5. CDR1 and CDR2 from the germline V gene are KGHSH and LQKENI. This CDR3 spans 14 amino acids. In DNA form, the CDR3 reads TGTGCCAGCTCAGAGACAGGGGGATACTACGAGCAGTACGTC. Translating it yields CASSETGGYYEQYV.

This clonotype has more than one count but fewer than ten. Here the CDR3 reads CASSLVALVVTEAFF. As DNA, the CDR3 is TGTGCCAGCAGCTTAGTTGCTCTCGTCGTCACTGAAGCTTTCTTT. The chain recombines TRBV7-9 with TRBJ1-1; D remains unclear. Germline V gene sequence: CDR1 SEHNR, CDR2 FQNEAQ (reference sequence). The germline V and J ends were trimmed by 1 base and 4 bases, with 13 bases remaining between them. The CDR3 spans 15 residues.

The J gene is TRBJ2-7, the V gene TRBV11-2; D is perhaps TRBD1 (6 bases). Looked up from germline, CDR1 is SGHAT and CDR2 is FQNNGV. The V and J ends lost 4 bases and 6 bases respectively, with 19 bases between them. There are 15 residues in the CDR3. CDR3 residues: CASSSTGRGRFEQYF. The CDR3 DNA sequence: TGTGCCAGCAGCTCCACTGGCAGGGGACGGTTCGAGCAGTACTTC.

This clonotype was found a few times. V and J are TRBV6-1 and TRBJ2-2; the D is unclear. The CDR3 covers 15 residues. V lost 5 bases to trimming and J lost 4 bases, with 14 bases between them. CDR1 is MNHNS, CDR2 SASEGT, per germline. The CDR3 DNA sequence: TGTGCCAGCAGTAAATTCTCCGGGTTCACCGGGGAGCTGTTTTTT. It codes for CASSKFSGFTGELFF.

This clonotype has ten or more counts. The chain uses TRBV29-1 and TRBJ1-2, with D possibly TRBD1 on 5 matching bases. Germline V CDR1 and CDR2: SQVTM, ANQGSEA. CDR3 length: 12 amino acids. Between the trimmed V and J ends, which lost 3 bases and 2 bases, there was a span of 7 bases. The CDR3 bases are TGCAGCGTTGAGGCAGGGAACTATGGCTACACCTTC. Residues: CSVEAGNYGYTF.

This clonotype was recorded a few times. This rearrangement joins TRBV4-3 to TRBJ1-1; D remains unclear. V gave up 0 bases and J gave up 0 bases, with 11 bases separating them. CDR3 length: 16 residues. CDR1 is LGHNA, CDR2 YSLEER, per germline. CDR3: CASSQDSAGMNTEAFF. For the CDR3, the DNA is TGCGCCAGCAGCCAAGATAGTGCGGGGATGAACACTGAAGCTTTCTTT.

This clonotype has a handful of counts. The chain couples TRBV20-1 to TRBJ1-2; D is possibly TRBD1 (5 bases). Germline CDR1 and CDR2: DFQATT and SNEGSKA (reference sequence). The ends were cut back, 0 bases at V and 2 bases at J, with 13 bases in the middle. The CDR3 sequence is 15 residues long. The CDR3 reads CSARDPSWGNYGYTF. CDR3 sequence (DNA): TGCAGTGCTAGAGATCCGTCCTGGGGCAACTATGGCTACACCTTC.

Ten or more counts support this clonotype. The gene calls are TRBV4-1 and TRBJ2-7; the D is unclear. Per germline, CDR1 MGHRA and CDR2 YSYEKL. V lost 0 bases and J 0 bases, leaving 9 bases between the germline ends. The CDR3 consists of 15 residues. The CDR3 loop is CASSQEGYDSYEQYF. CDR3 bases: TGCGCCAGCAGCCAAGAAGGGTACGACTCCTACGAGCAGTACTTC.

V gene TRBV6-2 or TRBV6-3 combines with J gene TRBJ2-1, with a tentative D call TRBD2 (5 bases). The CDR3 loop spans 13 amino acids. CDR1 and CDR2 (germline): MNHEY, SVGEGT. V lost 7 bases, J lost 1 base, and 8 bases lay in between. The CDR3 spells CASNSGSYNEQFF. The CDR3 bases are TGTGCCAGCAACTCGGGGTCCTACAATGAGCAGTTCTTC.

V is TRBV3-1 and J is TRBJ1-2; 8 bases fit TRBD1. The length of the CDR3 is 15 residues. Germline assignment: CDR1 LGHDT and CDR2 YNNKEL (reference sequence). With V trimmed by 1 base and J by 2 bases, 3 bases remained unmatched. For the CDR3, the DNA is TGTGCCAGCAGCCAAGTGACAGGGGACAACTATGGCTACACCTTC. Translated, it gives CASSQVTGDNYGYTF.

This clonotype was seen a handful of times. The chain is built from TRBV7-6 and TRBJ2-7; D is unclear. Trimming took off 4 bases at V and 5 bases at J, with 12 bases between the two ends. Looked up from germline, CDR1 is SGHVS and CDR2 is FNYEAQ. CDR3 size: 13 residues. The CDR3 here is CASSSPDLDEQYF. The CDR3 coding sequence is TGTGCCAGCAGCTCACCTGACTTGGACGAGCAGTACTTC.

This clonotype was counted only a few times. The rearrangement joins TRBV11-1 to TRBJ2-1, with D perhaps matching TRBD2 (6 bases). The CDR3 loop spans 14 amino acids. V was cut by 6 bases and J by 4 bases, with 13 bases left in between. CDR1 is SGHAT, CDR2 FQDESV, per germline (reference sequence). In DNA, the CDR3 is TGTGCCAGCAGTCCCTCGGGGGATTACAATGAGCAGTTCTTC. Protein: CASSPSGDYNEQFF.

A few counts support this clonotype. The V gene is TRBV12-3 or TRBV12-4, the J gene TRBJ2-3; 7 positions agree with TRBD2. V lost 3 bases to trimming and J lost 2 bases; unmatched junction nucleotides: 5. The CDR3 has 15 residues. Here the CDR3 DNA reads TGTGCCAGCAGTTTGGCTAGCGGCGACACAGATACGCAGTATTTT. Amino acids: CASSLASGDTDTQYF.

This clonotype was counted a few times. The rearrangement uses TRBV9 and TRBJ1-4, with D hard to call. This CDR3 region has 15 residues. From germline, CDR1 is SGDLS and CDR2 YYNGEE. Trimming stripped 0 bases from V and 3 bases from J, with 9 bases between. The chain's CDR3 is CASSVGVMANEKLFF. The CDR3 DNA follows: TGTGCCAGCAGCGTAGGGGTAATGGCTAATGAAAAACTGTTTTTT.

This clonotype was counted many times. V and J are TRBV2 and TRBJ2-1; TRBD2 is a possible D gene (5 bases). The germline CDR1 and CDR2 sequences are SNHLY and FYNNEI. The CDR3 runs to 12 residues. Trimming stripped 7 bases from V and 4 bases from J, with 8 bases between. CDR3 in DNA: TGTGCCAGCACTCGGGGATACAATGAGCAGTTCTTC. This gives the protein CASTRGYNEQFF. The entire variable domain, with the rest obtained from reference TRBV2 and TRBJ2-1, is as follows: EPEVTQTPSHQVTQMGQEVILRCVPISNHLYFYWYRQILGQKVEFLVSFYNNEISEKSEIFDDQFSVERPDGSNFTLKIRSTKLEDSAMYFCASTRGYNEQFFGPGTRLTVL.

This clonotype was found many times. The chain couples TRBV4-3 to TRBJ2-7; the match to TRBD1 covers 8 bases. J lost 3 bases, V lost 0 bases, and 7 bases had no gene match. Germline CDR1 LGHNA, CDR2 YSLEER. The CDR3 spans 16 residues. CDR3 nucleotide sequence: TGCGCCAGCAGCCAAGATGTCGGGACAGGTTACTACGAGCAGTACTTC. It is translated as CASSQDVGTGYYEQYF.

The rearrangement links TRBV4-1 to TRBJ1-4; tentative D call: TRBD1 (6 bases). CDR1 is MGHRA, CDR2 YSYEKL, per germline. Trimming removed 5 bases at V and 11 bases at J, with 12 bases between. This CDR3 is 12 amino acids long. CDR3 nucleotides: TGCGCCAGCAGCACGGGGCAGGGGAAACTGTTTTTT. Translating it yields CASSTGQGKLFF.

Only one count was recorded for this clonotype. This chain connects TRBV12-1 to TRBJ2-1. TRBV12-1 is assigned pseudogene status. The CDR3 is 11 amino acids. The chain's CDR3 is CASSSHNEQFF. CDR3 nucleotide sequence: TGTGCCAGCAGCTCACACAATGAGCAGTTCTTC.

This clonotype turned up a few times. The chain combines TRBV10-3 with TRBJ1-2; possibly TRBD1 for D (6 bases). V lost 4 bases and J 8 bases, leaving 20 bases between the germline ends. The CDR3 covers 15 residues. Germline V gives CDR1 ENHRY, CDR2 SYGVKD. The CDR3 is CAISGRDTSGRGYTF. The CDR3, as DNA: TGTGCCATCAGTGGCCGGGACACCTCAGGACGCGGCTACACCTTC.

In this sample, this clonotype turned up a few times. V usage is TRBV20-1 and J usage is TRBJ2-2; no reliable D call. Between the trimmed V and J ends, which lost 0 bases and 2 bases, there was a span of 13 bases. Germline-derived CDR1 and CDR2 are DFQATT and SNEGSKA (reference sequence). The CDR3 is 16 residues long. CDR3 region: CSARDPTGHNTGELFF. The CDR3 nucleotides are TGCAGTGCTAGAGACCCAACTGGCCATAACACCGGGGAGCTGTTTTTT.

This clonotype was detected only a few times. The rearrangement uses TRBV6-5 and TRBJ1-2; D is unresolved. The V gene's germline CDR1 is MNHEY and CDR2 SVGAGI. Between the trimmed V and J ends, which lost 0 bases and 4 bases, there was a span of 6 bases. This CDR3 comprises 13 residues. The CDR3 nucleotides are TGTGCCAGCAGTTACTCGATAAGCTATGGCTACACCTTC. Encoded protein: CASSYSISYGYTF.

This clonotype was seen a handful of times. V usage is TRBV4-1 and J usage is TRBJ1-1; D unclear. The V and J ends lost 6 bases and 5 bases respectively, with 16 bases between them. Germline V gene sequence: CDR1 MGHRA, CDR2 YSYEKL. CDR3 length: 14 residues. The CDR3, as DNA: TGCGCCAGCAGTTTCTCCCCAGATTGGACTGAAGCTTTCTTT. Its translation is CASSFSPDWTEAFF.

The V call is TRBV11-2, the J call TRBJ2-7; TRBD2 matches 16 bases. The CDR3 loop spans 18 amino acids. J lost 5 bases, V lost 1 base, and 8 bases had no gene match. Germline V gene data show CDR1 as SGHAT and CDR2 as FQNNGV. CDR3 amino acids: CASSLVGLAGGQFNEQYF. DNA for the CDR3: TGTGCCAGCAGCTTAGTGGGACTAGCGGGGGGGCAGTTCAACGAGCAGTACTTC. Variable domain in full (rest from reference TRBV11-2 and TRBJ2-7): EAGVAQSPRYKIIEKRQSVAFWCNPISGHATLYWYQQILGQGPKLLIQFQNNGVVDDSQLPKDRFSAERLKGVDSTLKIQPAKLEDSAVYLCASSLVGLAGGQFNEQYFGPGTRLTVT.

This clonotype was recorded only once. The V gene is TRBV2, the J gene TRBJ2-7; D is possibly TRBD2 (7 bases). CDR3 length: 13 residues. The germline V gene encodes CDR1 SNHLY and CDR2 FYNNEI. The V end was cut by 7 bases, the J end by 3 bases, with 13 bases between. In DNA form, the CDR3 reads TGTGCCAGCATACGGGGGGCCAGCTACGAGCAGTACGTC. Amino acid sequence: CASIRGASYEQYV.

The chain links TRBV6-2 or TRBV6-3 to TRBJ2-5; D is uncertain. Germline lookup yields CDR1 MNHEY and CDR2 SVGEGT. The CDR3 is 13 residues long. V lost 2 bases and J 2 bases, leaving 6 bases between the germline ends. CDR3 in DNA: TGTGCCAGCAGTTACGGCTTTCAAGAGACCCAGTACTTC. It yields the protein CASSYGFQETQYF.

This sequence joins TRBV6-2 or TRBV6-3 and TRBJ1-5, with D unclear. Trimming cost V 1 base and J 1 base, with 11 bases left between them. Per the germline V gene, CDR1 is MNHEY and CDR2 is SVGEGT. This CDR3 spans 16 amino acids. CDR3 loop: CASSYFSGMSNQPQHF. The CDR3 bases are TGTGCCAGCAGTTACTTCTCGGGGATGAGCAATCAGCCCCAGCATTTT.

This chain joins TRBV6-1 and TRBJ1-2; D uncertain. The CDR3 is made up of 12 amino acids. The V end was cut by 4 bases, the J end by 4 bases, with 7 bases between. Per germline, CDR1 MNHNS and CDR2 SASEGT. CDR3 residues: CASSGSGYGYTF. DNA for the CDR3: TGTGCCAGCAGTGGGTCTGGCTATGGCTACACCTTC.

This chain links TRBV5-1 with TRBJ2-7; TRBD1 aligns across 7 bases. V shed 3 bases, J shed 3 bases, and the junction held 6 bases outside the gene matches. There are 14 residues in the CDR3. In germline, CDR1 is SGHRS, CDR2 YFSETQ. The CDR3, as DNA: TGCGCCAGCAGCTGGAGGACAGGCAACTACGAGCAGTACGTC. Its protein is CASSWRTGNYEQYV.